A single sample is the source of the 10 T cell receptor beta chains below, sequenced in a study of control samples from healthy donors and cancer patients. Produced via immunoSEQ multiplex PCR; TCRdb's table is partial and in-frame only. The sample has some 18,000 clones, about 85% seen once. Input material: PBMCs. The receptors stem from a woman in her sixties or seventies with lung cancer.

This sequence joins TRBV11-2 and TRBJ2-7, with unresolved D. Germline V gene sequence: CDR1 SGHAT, CDR2 FQNNGV. CDR3 length: 13 amino acids. The V end lost 2 bases, the J end lost 2 bases, and 7 bases lay between the germline ends. The CDR3 protein is CASSLLGTYEQYF. The CDR3 region has the DNA TGTGCCAGCAGCTTATTAGGTACCTACGAGCAGTACTTC.

The chain employs TRBV24-1 and TRBJ1-1, with D possibly matching TRBD1 (5 bases). The CDR3 is 15 residues long. V was trimmed by 10 bases and J by 5 bases, leaving 22 bases between them. CDR1 and CDR2 from the germline V gene are KGHDR and SFDVKD. The CDR3 reads CATTLLGEGRTEAFF. In DNA form, the CDR3 reads TGTGCCACAACACTTTTGGGGGAAGGGAGGACTGAAGCTTTCTTT.

As to this clone: An end of the junction does not agree with germline; a read error may underlie this. The chain is built from TRBV4-3 and TRBJ2-1; 8 nucleotides agree with TRBD2. The CDR3 has 17 residues. CDR1 and CDR2 from the germline V gene are LGHNA and YSLEER. For the CDR3, the DNA is TGCGCCCGCAGCCCGGGGGGGGCGTGGGGTAACTACAATGAGCAGTTCTTC. Encoded protein: CARSPGGAWGNYNEQFF.

V usage is TRBV3-1 (or the pseudogene TRBV3-2) and J usage is TRBJ2-7; 8 nucleotides line up with TRBD2. This CDR3 has 16 residues. Trimming at V came to 6 bases and at J to 7 bases, leaving 17 bases not matched to a gene. The germline V gene encodes CDR1 LGHDT and CDR2 YNNKEL (reference sequence). CDR3: CASSPTPGLVIREQYF. The CDR3 nucleotides are TGTGCCAGCAGTCCTACCCCGGGACTAGTAATTCGGGAGCAGTACTTC.

This clone was seen only once. This chain joins TRBV7-6 and TRBJ1-5; unclear D gene. Trimming left V 2 bases short and J 3 bases short, with 8 bases between. Germline V gene data show CDR1 as SGHVS and CDR2 as FNYEAQ. This CDR3 is 14 amino acids long. DNA for the CDR3: TGTGCCAGCAGCTTACTGGGGTTCAATCAGCCCCAGCATTTT. Translating it yields CASSLLGFNQPQHF.

The rearrangement uses TRBV11-3 and TRBJ2-2; D is possibly TRBD2 (5 bases). V was shortened by 5 bases and J by 3 bases, with 13 bases between the two germline ends. Germline CDR1 and CDR2: SGHNT and YENEEA. This CDR3 is 15 amino acids long. CDR3: CASSPRGIYTGELFF. The DNA for the CDR3 is TGTGCCAGCAGCCCTCGGGGAATCTACACCGGGGAGCTGTTTTTT.

The chain is built from TRBV15 and TRBJ2-1, with D uncertain. The CDR3 runs to 12 residues. CDR1 and CDR2 (germline): LNHNV, YYDKDF (reference sequence). V was clipped by 1 base and J by 7 bases, with 5 bases between them. The CDR3 loop reads CATSRGSNEQFF. CDR3 coding DNA: TGTGCCACCAGCAGAGGCTCTAATGAGCAGTTCTTC.

The V and J genes are TRBV10-2 and TRBJ2-7; 9 bases line up with TRBD1. CDR3 size: 15 residues. Per germline, CDR1 WSHSY and CDR2 SAAADI. V was pared by 5 bases and J by 3 bases, with 8 bases of the junction left unmatched. The CDR3: CASSTPGQGVYEQYF. The CDR3 nucleotides read TGCGCCAGCAGTACCCCGGGACAGGGAGTCTACGAGCAGTACTTC.

This clone was counted a few times. V gene TRBV6-2 or TRBV6-3 combines with J gene TRBJ1-5; 8 bases align to TRBD1. CDR1 and CDR2 from the germline V gene are MNHEY and SVGEGT. The CDR3 is 14 residues long. Trimming at V came to 6 bases and at J to 7 bases, leaving 8 bases not matched to a gene. The CDR3 is CASSGRGLGQPQHF. The CDR3 bases are TGTGCCAGCAGCGGCAGGGGGCTAGGGCAGCCCCAGCATTTT.

The chain combines TRBV30 with TRBJ2-1; 7 bases are a match to TRBD2. The trim removed 1 base at V and 1 base at J, leaving 4 bases unmatched. Germline CDR1 GTSNPN, CDR2 SVGIG (reference sequence). CDR3 length: 15 residues. The DNA for the CDR3 is TGTGCCTGGAGTGGAGAAGCGGGATCCTACAATGAGCAGTTCTTC. Encoded protein: CAWSGEAGSYNEQFF.